The 23 T cell receptor beta chains below were found in one sample sequenced in a study of blood T cell repertoires in COVID-19. The repertoire was sequenced with immunoSEQ multiplex PCR; TCRdb's copy has only in-frame clones and lacks some. The sample includes under 300,000 clones, 89% of them seen just once. The sample consisted of peripheral blood. These receptors all stem from a man aged 45-65 years with acute or convalescent COVID-19.

CDR3: CAWSASNQPQHF. The DNA for the CDR3 is TGTGCCTGGAGTGCAAGCAATCAGCCCCAGCATTTT. The V call is TRBV30, the J call TRBJ1-5, with no clear D. The germline gives CDR1 GTSNPN, CDR2 SVGIG (reference sequence). CDR3 length: 12 residues. Trimming took off 1 base at V and 1 base at J, with 2 bases between the two ends.

The rearrangement joins TRBV10-3 to TRBJ1-4, with unresolved D. Germline values: CDR1 ENHRY, CDR2 SYGVKD. Trimming left V 11 bases short and J 0 bases short, with 10 bases between. This CDR3 has 13 amino acids. The CDR3 is CAVSPSTNEKLFF. The CDR3 nucleotides are TGTGCCGTTTCTCCCTCAACTAATGAAAAACTGTTTTTT.

The chain employs TRBV30 and TRBJ2-6; maybe TRBD1 (7 bases). V was trimmed by 4 bases and J by 3 bases, leaving 13 bases between them. Per germline, CDR1 GTSNPN and CDR2 SVGIG (reference sequence). There are 15 residues in the CDR3. CDR3 protein: CAWTYQGGGANVLTF. As DNA, the CDR3 is TGTGCCTGGACCTACCAGGGGGGTGGGGCCAACGTCCTGACTTTC.

The genes are TRBV3-1 (or the pseudogene TRBV3-2) and TRBJ1-6; the D gene is possibly TRBD1 (5 bases). The CDR3 length is 14 residues. The V end lost 3 bases, the J end lost 14 bases, and 17 bases lay between the germline ends. Germline CDR1 is LGHDT and CDR2 is YNNKEL (reference sequence). CDR3 region: CASSQRGGLASLHF. CDR3 in DNA: TGTGCCAGCAGCCAGAGGGGAGGTCTTGCATCCCTCCACTTT.

The chain combines TRBV6-6 with TRBJ1-6; D gene unclear. The V gene's germline CDR1 is MNHNY and CDR2 SVGAGI (reference sequence). The CDR3 has 15 residues. Trimming left V 6 bases short and J 9 bases short, with 18 bases between. The CDR3 coding sequence is TGTGCCAGCAGCCGACTGGGCGGGGAGGGTTCACCCCTCCACTTT. As protein: CASSRLGGEGSPLHF.

The gene calls are TRBV9 and TRBJ2-3; D call uncertain. This CDR3 contains 13 residues. Trimming shortened V by 2 bases and J by 1 base, and 5 bases separated the two germline ends. CDR1 SGDLS and CDR2 YYNGEE come from the germline V gene. CDR3 in DNA: TGTGCCAGCAGCGTCGAGGGCACAGATACGCAGTATTTT. It codes for CASSVEGTDTQYF.

This chain links TRBV7-9 with TRBJ1-1, with D perhaps TRBD1 (6 bases). Germline V CDR1 and CDR2: SEHNR, FQNEAQ (reference sequence). Trimming removed 3 bases at V and 2 bases at J, with 16 bases between. CDR3 length: 16 residues. The CDR3 region has the DNA TGTGCCAGCAGCTTCGGGCAGGGGTGGGTAAACACTGAAGCTTTCTTT. Its translation is CASSFGQGWVNTEAFF.

This CDR3 reads CATGGPDSPLHF. The CDR3 DNA reads as TGTGCCACCGGGGGGCCGGATTCACCCCTCCACTTT. V gene TRBV6-5 combines with J gene TRBJ1-6; D is perhaps TRBD1 (6 bases). Trimming pared 10 bases from V and 8 bases from J, leaving 12 bases between. The CDR3 sequence is 12 residues long. Per germline, CDR1 MNHEY and CDR2 SVGAGI.

This sequence joins TRBV6-6 and TRBJ1-1; maybe TRBD1 (6 bases). Per the germline V gene, CDR1 is MNHNY and CDR2 is SVGAGI (reference sequence). Trimming took off 2 bases at V and 1 base at J, with 11 bases between the two ends. The length of the CDR3 is 15 residues. The CDR3 spells CASSYGGAENTEAFF. The CDR3 DNA follows: TGTGCCAGCAGTTACGGGGGGGCAGAGAACACTGAAGCTTTCTTT.

The V gene is TRBV4-1, the J gene TRBJ2-5; 9 bases line up with TRBD1. V was clipped by 2 bases and J by 5 bases; unmatched bases: 6. The CDR3 has 15 residues. From germline, CDR1 is MGHRA and CDR2 YSYEKL. CDR3 in DNA: TGCGCCAGCAGCCAATTGGACAGGGGTGGGGAGACCCAGTACTTC. This sequence encodes CASSQLDRGGETQYF.

In this sample, this clone turned up a few times. The gene calls are TRBV4-1 and TRBJ2-3, with D perhaps TRBD1 (6 bases). This CDR3 contains 15 residues. Germline V gene sequence: CDR1 MGHRA, CDR2 YSYEKL. V was pared by 1 base and J by 4 bases, with 12 bases between. The CDR3 sequence is CASSQVGAGADTQYF. In DNA, the CDR3 is TGCGCCAGCAGCCAAGTGGGGGCAGGGGCAGATACGCAGTATTTT.

V and J are TRBV5-1 and TRBJ2-7, with D unclear. The CDR3 extends over 14 amino acids. Trimming removed 5 bases at V and 0 bases at J, with 12 bases between. Germline-derived CDR1 and CDR2 are SGHRS and YFSETQ. The CDR3 sequence: CASSGEVASYEQYF. DNA for the CDR3: TGCGCCAGCAGTGGAGAGGTGGCCTCCTACGAGCAGTACTTC.

The chain is built from TRBV21-1 and TRBJ2-7; the table gives TRBD2 as D, unverified against the DNA. TRBV21-1 is termed a pseudogene. The CDR3 sequence is 16 residues long. The CDR3 DNA reads TGTGCCAGCAGCACCCAACGGGGGGGAGACACCTACGAGCAGTACTTC. It yields the protein CASSTQRGGDTYEQYF.

CDR3 coding DNA: TGTGCCAGCAGCTTTGGCAGTGATCAGCCCCAGCATTTT. Its translation is CASSFGSDQPQHF. The V gene is TRBV7-9, the J gene TRBJ1-5; D remains ambiguous. This CDR3 has 13 residues. CDR1 SEHNR and CDR2 FQNEAQ come from the germline V gene (reference sequence). Trimming took off 3 bases at V and 5 bases at J, with 8 bases between the two ends.

The chain couples TRBV5-6 to TRBJ1-4, with TRBD1 as a possible D gene (6 bases). Germline lookup yields CDR1 SGHDT and CDR2 YYEEEE. The CDR3 consists of 14 residues. Trimming stripped 1 base from V and 7 bases from J, with 11 bases between. CDR3 region: CASSLTGNVEKLFF. CDR3 nucleotide sequence: TGTGCCAGCAGCTTGACAGGGAATGTTGAAAAACTGTTTTTT.

In DNA, the CDR3 is TGCGCCAGCAGATCCAGAGGGGAAAAACTGTTTTTT. Residues: CASRSRGEKLFF. The genes are TRBV10-2 and TRBJ1-4; D gene uncertain. The V end lost 6 bases, the J end lost 8 bases, and 10 bases lay between the germline ends. Germline V gives CDR1 WSHSY, CDR2 SAAADI. This CDR3 is 12 amino acids long.

The chain combines TRBV5-1 with TRBJ1-6; D uncertain. V was clipped by 0 bases and J by 5 bases, with 9 bases between them. Germline V CDR1 and CDR2: SGHRS, YFSETQ. This CDR3 has 15 amino acids. CDR3 coding DNA: TGCGCCAGCAGCTTGGAGGCAGCGGATAATTCACCCCTCCACTTT. As protein: CASSLEAADNSPLHF.

In its sample, this clone was seen a few times. This chain joins TRBV11-2 and TRBJ2-1; a possible D gene is TRBD2 (5 bases). The CDR3 is made up of 14 amino acids. Trimming left V 3 bases short and J 5 bases short, with 11 bases between. The germline gives CDR1 SGHAT, CDR2 FQNNGV. The CDR3 loop is CASSFRGNHNEQFF. The CDR3 coding sequence is TGTGCCAGCAGCTTCCGGGGTAACCACAATGAGCAGTTCTTC.

The gene calls are TRBV6-1 and TRBJ1-2; D perhaps matches TRBD1 (6 bases). Germline V gene sequence: CDR1 MNHNS, CDR2 SASEGT. V was trimmed by 3 bases and J by 4 bases, leaving 12 bases between them. This CDR3 is built from 14 residues. CDR3: CASSDRDTVYGYTF. The DNA for the CDR3 is TGTGCCAGCAGTGACCGGGACACTGTCTATGGCTACACCTTC.

This clone has a handful of counts. The rearrangement uses TRBV7-3 and TRBJ2-2, with D perhaps matching TRBD2 (6 bases). CDR1 and CDR2 (germline): SGHTA, FQGTGA. The CDR3 length is 14 residues. Trimming took off 5 bases at V and 2 bases at J, with 9 bases between the two ends. The CDR3 is CASSGTLNTGELFF. CDR3 sequence (DNA): TGTGCCAGCAGCGGGACTTTAAACACCGGGGAGCTGTTTTTT.

The rearrangement joins TRBV18 to TRBJ1-4; D remains unclear. This CDR3 has 14 amino acids. V gave up 2 bases and J gave up 8 bases, with 12 bases separating them. Germline V gene lookup returns CDR1 KGHSH and CDR2 LQKENI. The CDR3 DNA is TGTGCCAGCTCACCAGGGAGGGATGGGGAAAAACTGTTTTTT. Amino acids: CASSPGRDGEKLFF.

The rearrangement joins TRBV30 to TRBJ2-1; D may be TRBD1 (6 bases). This CDR3 is 11 amino acids long. The V gene's germline CDR1 is GTSNPN and CDR2 SVGIG (reference sequence). The V and J ends lost 2 bases and 15 bases respectively, with 14 bases between them. CDR3 amino acids: CAWSMRGHLFF. CDR3 nucleotides: TGTGCCTGGAGTATGAGGGGACACCTGTTCTTC.

This chain joins TRBV5-6 and TRBJ2-1, with D possibly TRBD2 on 5 matching bases. This CDR3 comprises 19 residues. Deletions cut 0 bases from V and 0 bases from J, with 19 bases between. Germline lookup yields CDR1 SGHDT and CDR2 YYEEEE. This CDR3 reads CASSLAKVGKRGSYNEQFF. Here the CDR3 DNA reads TGTGCCAGCAGCTTGGCCAAGGTGGGGAAACGGGGCTCCTACAATGAGCAGTTCTTC.